This is a list of T cell receptor beta chains from one sample in a study of lung T cells in sarcoidosis with Löfgren's syndrome. TCRdb re-derived calls from the reads in MiXCR, one entry per CDR3 protein. The top ten clones hold 2% to 2.5% of a sample with some 65,000 distinct CDR3 sequences, roughly 20% of them seen once. The sequenced material came from CD4+ T cells from PBMCs. These receptors all come from a human donor with sarcoidosis (Löfgren's syndrome or another form), or a control subject (not recorded which). Both conserved end residues are part of each CDR3. A D gene is named only where the DNA matches it firmly. Clone size is given for some rows only: seen once, a few or many times, or a class if the clone is expanded.

.,TRBD1,TRBV18,TRBJ2-7,TGTGCCAGCTCTCCGGGACAGGGGATAATTTACGAGCAGTACTTC,CASSPGQGIIYEQYF
many,.,TRBV6-1,TRBJ1-6,TGTGCCAGCAGCCGGCATAATTCACCCCTCCACTTT,CASSRHNSPLHF
.,.,TRBV2,TRBJ1-2,TGTGCCAGCAGTGCCGAGTCAGGCTATGGCTGCGCCTTC,CASSAESGYGCAF
many,TRBD2,TRBV7-2,TRBJ2-3,TGTGCCAGCAGCTCTTGGACTAGCGGGAGCACAGATACGCAGTATTTT,CASSSWTSGSTDTQYF
few,.,TRBV19,TRBJ1-1,TGTGCCAGTAGTATTAGGGCCGCCCCCCCGAGCACTGAAGCTTTCTTT,CASSIRAAPPSTEAFF
.,.,TRBV4-1,TRBJ1-1,TGCGCCAGCAGCCCCGGGTTCCGGGGTCCTGAAGCTTTCTTT,CASSPGFRGPEAFF
.,.,TRBV3-1,TRBJ1-2,TGTGCCAGCAGCCAAGATTCGTGGGGCTATGGCTACACCTTC,CASSQDSWGYGYTF
few,TRBD2,TRBV11-3,TRBJ2-3,TGTGCCAGCAGCTTAGATTCGACTAGCTTCGGCACAGATACGCAGTATTTT,CASSLDSTSFGTDTQYF
many,.,TRBV20-1,TRBJ1-4,TGCAGTGCTAGCCACGGGACGGGGTATGAAAAACTGTTTTTT,CSASHGTGYEKLFF
few,.,TRBV29-1,TRBJ2-1,TGCAGCGTTGAAAAGGGACTGGCCTCCAATGAGCAGTTCTTC,CSVEKGLASNEQFF
many,.,TRBV4-2,TRBJ1-6,TGTGCCAGCAGCCAAGCCCAGGGACTTTCACCCCTCCACTTT,CASSQAQGLSPLHF
many,TRBD2,TRBV4-1,TRBJ2-3,TGCGCCAGCAGCCAAGGGTTGGTAGCGGGAGATACGCAGTATTTT,CASSQGLVAGDTQYF
few,.,TRBV7-2,TRBJ2-6,TGTGCCAGCAGCTTATCCCGGCAGGGAACTGGGGCCAACGTCCTGACTTTC,CASSLSRQGTGANVLTF
.,.,TRBV28,TRBJ1-5,TGTGCCAGCAGTTGGGAGGCGGCAAGAGCAAACCAGCCCCAGCATTTT,CASSWEAARANQPQHF
.,TRBD1,TRBV12-3/TRBV12-4,TRBJ2-3,TGTGCCAGCAGCAAGACAGGGTACGGCACAGATACGCAGTATTTT,CASSKTGYGTDTQYF
.,TRBD1,TRBV5-5,TRBJ1-2,TGTGCCAGCAGCGGGCAACCACAGGGGAACTATGGCTACACCTTC,CASSGQPQGNYGYTF
.,.,TRBV6-6,TRBJ2-3,TGTGCCAGCAGTTACTCGAAAGGAAGTACGCAGTATTTT,CASSYSKGSTQYF
many,TRBD1,TRBV20-1,TRBJ1-2,TGCAGTGCTAGAGATAGGGGGCGGGGGTATGGCTACACCTTC,CSARDRGRGYGYTF
few,TRBD2,TRBV12-3/TRBV12-4,TRBJ2-5,TGTGCCAGCAGTGTACTAGCGGGAGTGATGGAGACCCAGTACTTC,CASSVLAGVMETQYF
.,TRBD2,TRBV3-1,TRBJ2-7,TGTGCCAGCAGCCAAGCACCATCAAGGGAGCGGGAAGACGAGCAGTACTTC,CASSQAPSREREDEQYF
few,.,TRBV11-2,TRBJ2-5,TGTGCCAGCAGCTTAGGGGGCTTCTCGGTTGAGACCCAGTACTTC,CASSLGGFSVETQYF
few,.,TRBV12-3/TRBV12-4,TRBJ2-1,TGTGCCAGCAGTTGGGTTGACTCCTACAATGAGCAGTTCTTC,CASSWVDSYNEQFF
many,.,TRBV20-1,TRBJ2-5,TGCAGTGCCCCCCGCAGGGGCCAAGAGACCCAGTACTTC,CSAPRRGQETQYF
medium-sized,.,TRBV27,TRBJ2-3,TGTGCCAGCCGGTCGACAGATCGCACAGATACGCAGTATTTT,CASRSTDRTDTQYF
many,.,TRBV10-2,TRBJ2-5,TGCGCCAGCAGGATGGGGCAAGCAAAAAACCAAGAGACCCAGTACTTC,CASRMGQAKNQETQYF
.,TRBD2,TRBV18,TRBJ2-1,TGTGCCAGCTCACCCTCGTGGCTAGCGGGTTACAATGAGCAGTTCTTC,CASSPSWLAGYNEQFF
many,.,TRBV7-9,TRBJ1-2,TGTGCCAGCACCCCCTTGGGGAGCGCCTATGGCTACACCTTC,CASTPLGSAYGYTF
.,.,TRBV12-3/TRBV12-4,TRBJ2-7,TGTGCCAGCAGTCTATTCCAGGGGAACGAGCAGTACTTC,CASSLFQGNEQYF
few,.,TRBV7-2,TRBJ2-5,TGTGCCAGCAGCACCTTTGGGGGGAAAGAGACCCAGTACTTC,CASSTFGGKETQYF
medium-sized,TRBD1,TRBV27,TRBJ2-7,TGTGCCAGCAGTTCAACGACAGGGGTCGAGCAGTACTTC,CASSSTTGVEQYF
many,.,TRBV4-1,TRBJ1-5,TGCGCCAGCAGCCAAGTAGGGATGAAAACCAATCAGCCCCAGCATTTT,CASSQVGMKTNQPQHF
medium-sized,.,TRBV6-1,TRBJ2-1,TGTGCCAGCGGAAGTTTGCTGCAGAATGAGCAGTTCTTC,CASGSLLQNEQFF
few,.,TRBV12-3/TRBV12-4,TRBJ1-1,TGTGCCAGCACTAGGGGGGAAACTGAAGCTTTCTTT,CASTRGETEAFF
many,.,TRBV28,TRBJ2-5,TGTGCCAGCGGACAGATCCAAGAGACCCAGTACTTC,CASGQIQETQYF
.,TRBD1,TRBV5-1,TRBJ1-4,TGCGCCAGCAGCCCGACAGGGAAGGAGGAAAAACTGTTTTTT,CASSPTGKEEKLFF
.,.,TRBV2,TRBJ2-7,TGTGCCAGCAGAGAGGCCAATCAGTACTTC,CASREANQYF
.,.,TRBV6-5,TRBJ2-7,TGTGCCATCAGACTCTCCGGGAACTCCTACGAGCAGTACTTC,CAIRLSGNSYEQYF
few,.,TRBV30,TRBJ2-5,TGTGCCTGGGCCCACGGCGTAGAGACCCAGTACTTC,CAWAHGVETQYF
many,.,TRBV6-1,TRBJ2-3,TGTGCCAGCAGCGAGCCTGGGGGCGGCACAGATACGCAGTATTTT,CASSEPGGGTDTQYF
many,TRBD2,TRBV28,TRBJ2-7,TGTGCCAGCAGTTTAAGCGGGATAAGTTCCTACGAGCAGTACTTC,CASSLSGISSYEQYF
few,TRBD2,TRBV7-2,TRBJ2-7,TGTGCCAGCAGCTCTTGGGGAGGGACCCTAGCCTACGAGCAGTACTTC,CASSSWGGTLAYEQYF
many,.,TRBV28,TRBJ1-5,TGTGCCAGCAGTCGCGCGGGCAGCATAGGTAATCAGCCCCAGCATTTT,CASSRAGSIGNQPQHF
.,TRBD2,TRBV6-6,TRBJ2-7,TGTGCCAGCAGTTACTCGGGACTAGCGGGAGGCCCCTACGAGCAGTACTTC,CASSYSGLAGGPYEQYF
many,.,TRBV7-9,TRBJ1-5,TGTGCCAGCAGCTTACAGGGCGATCAGCCCCAGCATTTT,CASSLQGDQPQHF
.,.,TRBV12-3/TRBV12-4,TRBJ2-2,TGTGCCAGCACCTCGCGGGGACAGAGACTTAACACCGGGGAGCTGTTTTTT,CASTSRGQRLNTGELFF
many,.,TRBV20-1,TRBJ1-5,TGCAGTGCTAGGATTAATCGTAGCAATCAGCCCCAGCATTTT,CSARINRSNQPQHF
many,TRBD2,TRBV27,TRBJ2-3,TGTGCCAGCGGAAGCGGGAGCTACCTTAGCACAGATACGCAGTATTTT,CASGSGSYLSTDTQYF
many,.,TRBV27,TRBJ2-1,TGTGCCAGCAGTTCAGCCGGGACAACTAGGAATGAGCAGTTCTTC,CASSSAGTTRNEQFF
many,.,TRBV6-1,TRBJ1-6,TGTGCCAGCAGTGAAGTAAGCTCACCCCTCCACTTT,CASSEVSSPLHF
many,TRBD1,TRBV18,TRBJ2-7,TGTGCCAGCTCACCCCATCAGGGGGACGAGCAGTACTTC,CASSPHQGDEQYF
many,.,TRBV6-1,TRBJ1-2,TGTGCCAGCAGCCCCACGAGGGCGGACGGTGGCTACACCTTC,CASSPTRADGGYTF
many,.,TRBV15,TRBJ2-3,TGTGCCACCAGCAGGGGTAGCGGAATCTCCACAGATACGCAGTATTTT,CATSRGSGISTDTQYF
few,.,TRBV6-1,TRBJ1-2,TGTGCCAGCAGTTTCCTACAGGGTTATGGCTACACCTTC,CASSFLQGYGYTF
many,.,TRBV6-1,TRBJ2-1,TGTGCCAGCAGCCCACAATACAATGAGCAGTTCTTC,CASSPQYNEQFF